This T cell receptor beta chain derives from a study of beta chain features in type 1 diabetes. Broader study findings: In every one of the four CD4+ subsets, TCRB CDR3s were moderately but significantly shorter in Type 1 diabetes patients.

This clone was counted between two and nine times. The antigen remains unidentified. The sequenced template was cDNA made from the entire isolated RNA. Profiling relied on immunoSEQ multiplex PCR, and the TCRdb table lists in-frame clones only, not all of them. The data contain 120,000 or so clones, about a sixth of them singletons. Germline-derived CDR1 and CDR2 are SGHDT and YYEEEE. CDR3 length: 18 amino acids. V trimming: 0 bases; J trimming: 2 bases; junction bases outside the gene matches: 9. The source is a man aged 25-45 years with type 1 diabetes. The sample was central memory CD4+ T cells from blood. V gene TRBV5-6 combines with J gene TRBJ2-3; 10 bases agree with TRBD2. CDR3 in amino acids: CASSLEASGGPVTDTQYF. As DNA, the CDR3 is TGTGCCAGCAGCTTGGAGGCTAGCGGGGGCCCTGTCACAGATACGCAGTATTTT.